A single sample gave rise to the 26 T cell receptor beta chains below, sequenced in a study of T cell changes during pregnancy in multiple sclerosis. Data came from immunoSEQ multiplex PCR; TCRdb stores just in-frame clones and leaves some out. Of some 29,000 clones listed, roughly nine tenths are singletons. The sample consisted of CD8+ T cells from peripheral blood mononuclear cells, taken in the third trimester of pregnancy. The receptors come from a female donor with multiple sclerosis, enrolled in a pregnancy study.

The rearrangement uses TRBV2 and TRBJ2-3; 15 bases line up with TRBD2. Germline lookup yields CDR1 SNHLY and CDR2 FYNNEI. This CDR3 region has 17 residues. The J segment lost 5 bases and the V segment lost 7 bases, leaving 10 bases of the junction unmatched. As DNA, the CDR3 is TGTGCCAGCATTTTCGGACTAGCGGGAGGGCCGGTAGATACGCAGTATTTT. This gives the protein CASIFGLAGGPVDTQYF.

The CDR3 sequence: CASSITLSMDRREQYF. For the CDR3, the DNA is TGTGCCAGTAGTATAACGCTATCGATGGACAGGAGAGAGCAGTACTTC. The chain has TRBV19 and TRBJ2-7; 7 bases agree with TRBD1. The CDR3 length is 16 residues. The germline V gene has CDR1 LNHDA and CDR2 SQIVND (reference sequence). V was pared by 2 bases and J by 7 bases, with 14 bases of the junction left unmatched.

The V call is TRBV21-1, the J call TRBJ1-1. TRBV21-1 counts as a pseudogene. The CDR3 length is 10 residues. As DNA, the CDR3 is TGTGCCAGCAGCCGGGCTGAAGCTTTCTTT. Translating gives CASSRAEAFF.

J is TRBJ2-1 and V is TRBV12-5, with D hard to call. The CDR3 spans 15 residues. Germline V lookup: CDR1 LGHNT, CDR2 FRNRAP. V was clipped by 1 base and J by 0 bases, with 7 bases between them. CDR3 DNA: TGTGCTAGTGGTTTGGACCGTAGCTCCTACAATGAGCAGTTCTTC. It is translated as CASGLDRSSYNEQFF.

A word on this clone: Since no conserved phenylalanine or tryptophan closes the CDR3, a read error is the likely cause. V and J are TRBV25-1 and TRBJ2-7, with 10 bases identical to TRBD1. V dropped 1 base and J dropped 0; count of bases not matched to a gene: 6. CDR1 and CDR2 (germline): MGHDK, SYGVNS. The CDR3 length is 17 residues. The CDR3: CASSESVDRGSSYEQYL. DNA of the CDR3: TGTGCCAGCAGTGAATCGGTGGACAGGGGGAGCTCCTACGAGCAGTACCTC.

This clone was recorded once. The chain couples TRBV15 to TRBJ2-3, with D possibly matching TRBD2 (6 bases). This CDR3 region has 13 residues. Germline V gives CDR1 LNHNV, CDR2 YYDKDF (reference sequence). The V end was cut by 4 bases, the J end by 9 bases, with 14 bases between. CDR3 in amino acids: CATSILGGATQYF. The CDR3 DNA sequence: TGTGCCACCAGCATCTTAGGCGGGGCCACGCAGTATTTT.

This chain uses TRBV28 with TRBJ1-2; D is possibly TRBD1 (6 bases). V was pared by 6 bases and J by 14 bases, with 16 bases between. There are 11 residues in the CDR3. Germline lookup yields CDR1 MDHEN and CDR2 SYDVKM. CDR3 nucleotide sequence: TGTGCCAGCAGCTTACCCGGGACACTAACCTTC. This gives the protein CASSLPGTLTF.

The chain recombines TRBV5-6 with TRBJ2-2, with D perhaps matching TRBD1 (5 bases). The CDR3 runs 15 residues. Trimming took off 2 bases at V and 6 bases at J, with 14 bases between the two ends. CDR1 SGHDT and CDR2 YYEEEE come from the germline V gene. DNA for the CDR3: TGTGCCAGCAGCTTCTCTCAGGGTGGTGCCGGGGAGCTGTTTTTT. It specifies CASSFSQGGAGELFF.

J is TRBJ2-4 and V is TRBV9, with D perhaps matching TRBD2 (6 bases). The CDR3 sequence is 13 residues long. V was trimmed by 3 bases and J by 8 bases, leaving 12 bases between them. The germline CDR1 and CDR2 sequences are SGDLS and YYNGEE. The CDR3 DNA is TGTGCCAGCAGCGCCGGGAGTCTAGACATTCAGTACTTC. The encoded protein is CASSAGSLDIQYF.

This chain links TRBV7-2 with TRBJ2-1; possible D gene TRBD2, 6 bases. Looked up from germline, CDR1 is SGHTA and CDR2 is FQGNSA. This CDR3 is built from 14 residues. V lost 1 base to trimming and J lost 5 bases, with 9 bases between them. The DNA for the CDR3 is TGTGCCAGCAGCTTAGGGGGGGTACACAATGAGCAGTTCTTC. It encodes CASSLGGVHNEQFF. Full variable domain (missing parts from reference TRBV7-2 and TRBJ2-1): GAGVSQSPSNKVTEKGKDVELRCDPISGHTALYWYRQSLGQGLEFLIYFQGNSAPDKSGLPSDRFSAERTGGSVSTLTIQRTQQEDSAVYLCASSLGGVHNEQFFGPGTRLTVL.

In DNA, the CDR3 is TGTGCCAGCAGCCCCCGACAGGGCCCTAATTCACCCCTCCACTTT. Translation: CASSPRQGPNSPLHF. The chain combines TRBV7-6 with TRBJ1-6, with TRBD1 matching 7 bases. CDR3 length: 15 residues. The V segment lost 5 bases and the J segment 6 bases; nucleotides outside the gene matches: 7. CDR1 is SGHVS and CDR2 is FNYEAQ in the germline V gene.

The chain has TRBV4-1 and TRBJ1-5; D remains ambiguous. The CDR3 covers 15 residues. Germline V gene sequence: CDR1 MGHRA, CDR2 YSYEKL. The V end lost 4 bases, the J end lost 5 bases, and 15 bases lay between the germline ends. The CDR3 bases are TGCGCCAGCAGCCGAAACCCACTAGGCGATCAGCCCCAGCATTTT. Its translation: CASSRNPLGDQPQHF.

V gene TRBV6-5 combines with J gene TRBJ2-7, with D possibly being TRBD2 (6 bases). CDR3 length: 13 residues. The germline CDR1 and CDR2 sequences are MNHEY and SVGAGI. The V and J ends lost 2 bases and 5 bases respectively, with 10 bases between them. CDR3 residues: CASSYGGINEQYF. The CDR3, as DNA: TGTGCCAGCAGTTACGGGGGGATCAACGAGCAGTACTTC.

This clone was counted once. The gene calls are TRBV2 and TRBJ1-2; weak D call: TRBD1 (6 bases). The CDR3 covers 12 residues. With 4 bases removed from V and 5 bases from J, the gap between germline ends came to 8 bases. CDR1 and CDR2 (germline): SNHLY, FYNNEI. The CDR3 DNA follows: TGTGCCAGCAGTGCAAGGGGGTATGGCTACACCTTC. Protein sequence: CASSARGYGYTF.

V gene TRBV6-1 combines with J gene TRBJ2-7, with 10 bases lining up with TRBD1. The V gene end was trimmed by 3 bases and the J gene end by 2 bases; junction bases not matched to a gene: 4. The germline V gene has CDR1 MNHNS and CDR2 SASEGT. The CDR3 consists of 15 residues. CDR3 in amino acids: CASSETGTGAYEQYF. The CDR3 DNA is TGTGCCAGCAGTGAGACCGGGACAGGGGCCTACGAGCAGTACTTC.

The genes are TRBV21-1 and TRBJ1-5; the D segment call TRBD1 is taken from the table without a DNA check. TRBV21-1 is annotated as a pseudogene. The CDR3 extends over 18 amino acids. CDR3 nucleotides: TGTGCCAGCAGCAAAGAAGGGGTCGGGACAGGGGGCGATCAGCCCCAGCATTTT. Residues: CASSKEGVGTGGDQPQHF.

The V and J genes are TRBV18 and TRBJ1-5; 8 nucleotides match TRBD1. Trimming took 4 bases from V and 4 from J; bases not matched to a gene: 9. In germline, CDR1 is KGHSH, CDR2 LQKENI. The CDR3 runs to 16 residues. This CDR3 reads CASSRGQGVENQPQHF. The CDR3 coding sequence is TGTGCCAGCTCACGAGGACAGGGTGTGGAAAATCAGCCCCAGCATTTT.

The J gene is TRBJ1-2, the V gene TRBV27; D uncertain. Germline CDR1 is MNHEY and CDR2 is SMNVEV (reference sequence). The ends were cut back, 2 bases at V and 8 bases at J, with 15 bases in the middle. The CDR3 extends over 14 amino acids. The CDR3 protein is CASSLQSGAGGYTF. In nucleotides, the CDR3 is TGTGCCAGCAGTTTACAATCAGGCGCAGGAGGCTACACCTTC.

The rearrangement joins TRBV7-9 to TRBJ2-3; 10 nucleotides line up with TRBD2. Trimming cost V 2 bases and J 1 base; bases outside gene matches: 3. The CDR3 is 16 residues long. Germline assignment: CDR1 SEHNR and CDR2 FQNEAQ (reference sequence). The CDR3 spells CASSLPGTSGTDTQYF. CDR3 DNA: TGTGCCAGCAGCTTACCCGGGACTAGCGGCACAGATACGCAGTATTTT.

This clone was picked up one time. The chain carries TRBV9 and TRBJ2-1, with D maybe TRBD2 (7 bases). This CDR3 region has 15 residues. Germline values: CDR1 SGDLS, CDR2 YYNGEE. The V end was cut by 0 bases, the J end by 4 bases, with 11 bases between. CDR3 bases: TGTGCCAGCAGCGTAGGGGGGGGGCAATACAATGAGCAGTTCTTC. Amino acids: CASSVGGGQYNEQFF.

This chain connects TRBV19 to TRBJ2-1; 12 nucleotides line up with TRBD1. The CDR3 length is 17 residues. J lost 7 bases, V lost 5 bases, and 12 bases had no gene match. The germline CDR1 and CDR2 sequences are LNHDA and SQIVND (reference sequence). CDR3 DNA: TGTGCCAGTAGTTCCGGGCCGGGGACAGGGGGCATAAATGAGCAGTTCTTC. Its translation is CASSSGPGTGGINEQFF.

The gene calls are TRBV9 and TRBJ2-1; 7 positions agree with TRBD1. The CDR3 consists of 14 residues. Trimming cost V 3 bases and J 7 bases; bases outside gene matches: 7. Germline V gene lookup returns CDR1 SGDLS and CDR2 YYNGEE. The CDR3 region is CASSAPGGGNEQFF. CDR3 nucleotides: TGTGCCAGCAGCGCCCCAGGGGGTGGGAATGAGCAGTTCTTC. Full variable domain (rest looked up from reference TRBV9 and TRBJ2-1): DSGVTQTPKHLITATGQRVTLRCSPRSGDLSVYWYQQSLDQGLQFLIQYYNGEERAKGNILERFSAQQFPDLHSELNLSSLELGDSALYFCASSAPGGGNEQFFGPGTRLTVL.

This clone was counted only a few times. The chain uses TRBV29-1 and TRBJ2-1; 9 bases are a match to TRBD1. Germline V gene sequence: CDR1 SQVTM, CDR2 ANQGSEA. The CDR3 extends over 15 amino acids. V lost 0 bases to trimming and J lost 0 bases; unmatched junction nucleotides: 0. The CDR3 bases are TGCAGCGTTGAAGAGGGACAGGGCTCCTACAATGAGCAGTTCTTC. This sequence encodes CSVEEGQGSYNEQFF.

This clone was recorded only once. V gene TRBV7-9 combines with J gene TRBJ1-1; 9 bases are shared with TRBD1. Unmatched junction bases numbered 0, after V lost 1 base and J lost 3 bases. Germline V lookup: CDR1 SEHNR, CDR2 FQNEAQ (reference sequence). The CDR3 sequence is 14 residues long. Here the CDR3 reads CASSLDRGHTEAFF. CDR3 DNA sequence: TGTGCCAGCAGCTTAGACAGGGGGCACACTGAAGCTTTCTTT.

The chain has TRBV27 and TRBJ2-3; D perhaps matches TRBD2 (7 bases). The ends were cut back, 4 bases at V and 2 bases at J, with 31 bases in the middle. The CDR3 runs to 21 residues. CDR1 and CDR2 from the germline V gene are MNHEY and SMNVEV (reference sequence). CDR3: CASSSARGAGTTFTNTDTQYF. As DNA, the CDR3 is TGTGCCAGCAGTTCCGCTCGAGGAGCGGGGACAACATTTACAAACACAGATACGCAGTATTTT.

Turning to this clone: Other DNA sequences within the sample encode an identical CDR3. The CDR3 coding sequence is TGTGCCAGCAGCTCAACCTACGAGCAGTACTTC. Protein: CASSSTYEQYF. The chain is built from TRBV7-9 and TRBJ2-7; no definite D call. There are 11 residues in the CDR3. From germline, CDR1 is SEHNR and CDR2 FQNEAQ (reference sequence). Trimming left V 4 bases short and J 2 bases short, with 3 bases between.